Shown below are 9 T cell receptor beta chains from a single sample sequenced in a study of blood T cell repertoires in COVID-19. The protocol was immunoSEQ multiplex PCR, while the TCRdb copy is restricted to in-frame clones and leaves out a portion. The sample holds 35,000 to 50,000 clones, about 85% seen once. The specimen sequenced was peripheral blood. These receptors came from a woman aged 70-85 years in a cohort sampled during active COVID-19.

CDR3 sequence: CASSGQTLNTGELFF. Here the CDR3 DNA reads TGTGCCAGCAGCGGACAGACCCTTAACACCGGGGAGCTGTTTTTT. This chain uses TRBV6-5 with TRBJ2-2; TRBD1 is a possible D gene (6 bases). Trimming took 6 bases from V and 2 from J, leaving 13 bases between them. CDR3 length: 15 residues. Germline CDR1 MNHEY, CDR2 SVGAGI.

This sequence joins TRBV6-1 and TRBJ2-7; a weak D match, TRBD1 (5 bases). V was trimmed by 0 bases and J by 0 bases, leaving 12 bases between them. Germline CDR1 and CDR2: MNHNS and SASEGT. The CDR3 has 16 amino acids. CDR3 in amino acids: CASSEARGLSSYEQYF. CDR3 DNA sequence: TGTGCCAGCAGTGAAGCTAGGGGATTAAGCTCCTACGAGCAGTACTTC.

This clone was recorded once. This chain links TRBV3-1 (or the pseudogene TRBV3-2) with TRBJ1-2; tentatively, D is TRBD1 (5 bases). The CDR3 has 14 amino acids. Trimming pared 4 bases from V and 4 bases from J, leaving 13 bases between. The germline V gene has CDR1 LGHDT and CDR2 YNNKEL (reference sequence). This CDR3 reads CASSLLTVAYGYTF. DNA of the CDR3: TGTGCCAGCAGCCTTCTGACAGTGGCCTATGGCTACACCTTC.

This clone appeared once. The chain couples TRBV28 to TRBJ2-1; 11 bases fit TRBD2. In germline, CDR1 is MDHEN, CDR2 SYDVKM. J lost 15 bases, V lost 3 bases, and 4 bases had no gene match. The CDR3 consists of 12 residues. CDR3 region: CASSLSSGRWFF. CDR3 nucleotide sequence: TGTGCCAGCAGTTTGTCTAGCGGGAGGTGGTTCTTC.

The gene calls are TRBV4-2 and TRBJ2-1; the D is unclear. This CDR3 has 15 amino acids. V gave up 1 base and J gave up 5 bases, with 12 bases separating them. Germline V gene lookup returns CDR1 LGHNA and CDR2 YNFKEQ. CDR3 nucleotide sequence: TGTGCCAGCAGCCAAGGCGAAGCGATCCACAATGAGCAGTTCTTC. This translates into CASSQGEAIHNEQFF.

The V and J genes are TRBV6-5 and TRBJ2-1, with TRBD2 matching 8 bases. The germline gives CDR1 MNHEY, CDR2 SVGAGI. J was trimmed by 9 bases and V by 5 bases; bases with no gene match: 12. The CDR3 runs to 15 residues. This chain's CDR3 is CASSPNAGTRGEQFF. CDR3 sequence (DNA): TGTGCCAGCAGTCCCAACGCCGGGACTAGGGGTGAGCAGTTCTTC.

The chain recombines TRBV11-2 with TRBJ2-2; 10 bases map to TRBD2. This CDR3 comprises 15 residues. CDR1 and CDR2 from the germline V gene are SGHAT and FQNNGV. V shed 3 bases and J 4 bases; nucleotides not matched to a gene: 2. CDR3 in amino acids: CASSFLAGVTGELFF. CDR3 bases: TGTGCCAGCAGCTTTCTAGCGGGAGTCACCGGGGAGCTGTTTTTT.

The V gene is TRBV5-1, the J gene TRBJ2-2; TRBD1 agrees at 11 bases. V shed 2 bases, J shed 5 bases, and the junction held 2 bases outside the gene matches. Per the germline V gene, CDR1 is SGHRS and CDR2 is YFSETQ. The CDR3 runs 15 residues. CDR3 DNA: TGCGCCAGCAGCTTAGGACAGGGGGCGACCGGGGAGCTGTTTTTT. Protein product: CASSLGQGATGELFF.

The chain combines TRBV5-1 with TRBJ2-1; 10 nucleotides agree with TRBD1. CDR1 and CDR2 (germline): SGHRS, YFSETQ. The V segment lost 0 bases and the J segment 9 bases; nucleotides outside the gene matches: 9. This CDR3 region has 16 residues. In DNA form, the CDR3 reads TGCGCCAGCAGCTTGGGAGGGACAGGGGAATCGAGTGAGCAGTTCTTC. Translated: CASSLGGTGESSEQFF.